These T cell receptor beta chains were read from a single sample in a study of chemoradiotherapy in HPV16-positive cancers. Using immunoSEQ multiplex PCR, the repertoire was profiled, and TCRdb retains in-frame clones only, with some absent. The profile shows 6,000 or so clones, 65% to 80% of them singletons. The sequenced sample was tumor tissue, obtained from a patient who underwent chemoradiotherapy. The receptors originated from a human donor with HPV-associated anogenital cancer. The CDR3 runs from the conserved cysteine through the conserved F or W. The D gene is left open where the match is weak. Only part of the rows carry a size: once, few, many, or a class if the clone is expanded.

>NA|TRBJ1-5|14|NA|TRBV19
TGTGCCAGTTCAAGGGGGTTTCGAAATCAGCCCCAGCATTTT
CASSRGFRNQPQHF
>TRBD2|TRBJ2-5|12|NA|TRBV5-5
TGTGCCAGCAGTCGGGACTACCAGGAGCAGTACTTC
CASSRDYQEQYF
>NA|TRBJ1-1|15|NA|TRBV7-9
TGTGCCAGCAGCCCGCGACGGAGGGTGAACACTGAAGCTTTCTTT
CASSPRRRVNTEAFF
>NA|TRBJ2-5|15|NA|TRBV6-1
TGTGCCAGCACCATAATAGGGGGGGGCCAAGAGACCCAGTACTTC
CASTIIGGGQETQYF
>TRBD1|TRBJ1-1|15|NA|TRBV6-1
TGTGCCAGCAGTGGCCCCGGGACAGAAAACACTGAAGCTTTCTTT
CASSGPGTENTEAFF
>NA|TRBJ1-2|15|NA|TRBV19
TGTGCCAGTAGTATAGATCTAAACGGAGCCTATGGCTACACCTTC
CASSIDLNGAYGYTF
>NA|TRBJ2-2|15|NA|TRBV7-2
TGTGCCAGCAGCTTAGAGGTCTGGAACACCGGGGAGCTGTTTTTT
CASSLEVWNTGELFF
>NA|TRBJ2-3|15|NA|TRBV12-5
TGTGCTAGTGGCCCGGGGCAGGGCGGGACAGATACGCAGTATTTT
CASGPGQGGTDTQYF
>NA|TRBJ2-1|13|few|TRBV29-1
TGCAGCGTCGAAAGACAGGCTTCCAATGAGCAGTTCTTC
CSVERQASNEQFF
>TRBD1|TRBJ1-4|15|NA|TRBV19
TGTGCCAGTAGTATACGGGGGACAGGGAATGAAAAACTGTTTTTT
CASSIRGTGNEKLFF
>TRBD1|TRBJ2-5|15|NA|TRBV6-5
TGTGCCAGCAGTCATGGACAGGTCTATGGAGAGACCCAGTACTTC
CASSHGQVYGETQYF
>TRBD1|TRBJ2-1|13|NA|TRBV7-2
TGTGCCAGCAGCCTAGGCCGGGACAGAGAGCAGTTCTTC
CASSLGRDREQFF
>NA|TRBJ1-4|15|once|TRBV6-6
TGTGCCAGCAGTGACGGACAGTCAACTAATGAAAAACTGTTTTTT
CASSDGQSTNEKLFF
>NA|TRBJ1-1|14|NA|TRBV25-1
TGTGCCAGCAGGCGAAGATCCGGGAACACTGAAGCTTTCTTT
CASRRRSGNTEAFF
>NA|TRBJ2-7|14|once|TRBV5-4
TGTGCCAGCAGCTTGTACGGTAGTCTTCACGAGCAGTACTTC
CASSLYGSLHEQYF
>NA|TRBJ1-1|16|NA|TRBV27
TGTGCCAGCAGTACAAAAGTAGGTCATCGTGCCACTGAAGCTTTCTTT
CASSTKVGHRATEAFF
>NA|TRBJ2-3|14|NA|TRBV10-3
TGTGCCATCAGTGAGGGGGGAGACCACTATACGCAGTATTTT
CAISEGGDHYTQYF
>TRBD1|TRBJ1-1|14|few|TRBV30
TGTGCCTGGAGTGTACGCGACAGGGACACTGAAGCTTTCTTT
CAWSVRDRDTEAFF
>NA|TRBJ1-6|20|NA|TRBV2
TGTGCCAGCAGCAAAAGGACGATTATGGACCCGAGCTCCTATAATTCACCCCTCCACTTT
CASSKRTIMDPSSYNSPLHF
>NA|TRBJ2-7|14|few|TRBV5-6
TGTGCCAGCAGCTTGGTATCGGGGTTCGACGAGCAGTACTTC
CASSLVSGFDEQYF
>NA|TRBJ1-1|12|NA|TRBV5-6
TGTGCCAGCAGCCGATTAGGGACTGAAGCTTTCTTT
CASSRLGTEAFF
>TRBD1|TRBJ1-1|14|NA|TRBV5-1
TGCGCCAGCAGCACCGCCAGCCAGGGGGCTGAAGCTTTCTTT
CASSTASQGAEAFF
>TRBD1|TRBJ2-2|15|NA|TRBV29-1
TGCAGCGCTTTATTTACAGGGGGCGTGGGCGGGGAGCTGTTTTTT
CSALFTGGVGGELFF
>NA|TRBJ1-6|16|NA|TRBV30
TGTGCCCTGAGTGATCCGCGAGCGCTCGGGAATTCACCCCTCCACTTT
CALSDPRALGNSPLHF
>NA|TRBJ1-5|14|NA|TRBV27
TGTGCCAGCAGTTTAAAAGGGTCCAATCAGCCCCAGCATTTT
CASSLKGSNQPQHF
>NA|TRBJ1-6|17|few|TRBV4-1
TGCGCCAGCAGCCAAGGTCCCACAGGGCTGGCTAATTCACCCCTCCACTTT
CASSQGPTGLANSPLHF
>NA|TRBJ1-2|14|NA|TRBV5-1
TGCGCCAGCAGCGCGGGAGATGCTAACTATGGCTACACCTTC
CASSAGDANYGYTF
>NA|TRBJ2-7|13|few|TRBV27
TGTGCCACCAAGACGCAGGATAACTACGAGCAGTACTTC
CATKTQDNYEQYF
>NA|TRBJ2-6|14|NA|TRBV19
TGTGCCAGTAGTAAGAGCTCTGGGGCCAACGTCCTGACTTTC
CASSKSSGANVLTF